The T cell receptor (beta chain) described here comes from a study of shared clonotypes between healthy human individuals (dated by TCRdb to about 2020). General notes on the study: A couple of women and a few men aged 18 to 49 years were included in the cohort. For each donor, CD4 naive and CD4 memory were each given three plates, CD8 naive was given two plates, and CD8 memory was given one plate. To estimate repertoire size and how much clonotypes are shared between individuals, the study performed deep sequencing of blood TCR repertoires from a few healthy adults. Different laboratories and diverse techniques were used to prepare libraries and sequence TCR repertoires, to increase sequencing depth and limit assay-specific biases. Between about 0.94 and 8.9 billion PBMCs per donor were obtained by leukapheresis.

The paper's findings and limits, for the study overall: Even with the large sequencing depth, rarefaction of the sorted-subset datasets indicated that sequencing was incomplete. The genetic and exposure-history diversity represented was limited by the small number of donors. Estimated clonotype richness was generally larger for naive than for memory subsets. Sampling was restricted to blood, and TCR repertoires in tissue are likely to differ from TCR repertoires in blood. Pairwise subsampling indicated that sequencing depth was expected to affect the degree of clonotype sharing among donors. Clonotypes shared by all four sorted-subset donors showed higher generation probabilities than non-shared clonotypes. When four donors were compared, the shared fraction of clonotypes was around 4.6% for naive CD4, roughly 3.3% for naive CD8, more than 2% for memory CD4, and 0.4% for memory CD8.

The donors were healthy, HIV-negative adults who had no recently reported acute infections or vaccinations. All donors were Caucasian adults living in Nashville, Tennessee, USA. CD4+ T cells were enriched by magnetic negative selection; naive cells were then positively selected on CD45RA, and the negative fraction formed the memory subset. Blood was obtained by leukapheresis, after which PBMCs were separated by Ficoll-Histopaque density gradient centrifugation and cryopreserved in liquid nitrogen vapor phase. Analytical flow cytometry was used to check the purity and quantity of every magnetically sorted T cell population. Each sorted fraction had its genomic DNA isolated and then quantified by UV absorbance on a Nanodrop 2000c. CDR1 SGHNT and CDR2 YENEEA are derived from the germline V gene. The V end loses 2 bases and the J end loses 3 bases, and a stretch of 10 bases separates them. CDR3 length: 14 amino acids, cysteine to phenylalanine. Only CDR3 DNA remains: 42 bases, in frame from the first base.

This clone has only a few counts. Its binding antigen is unknown. Base quality data are lacking; no much larger clone is found one base away. Using the deep immunoSEQ assay, TCR CDR3 regions were amplified from genomic DNA by multiplex PCR. Extracted genomic DNA from each cell subset was distributed evenly across all wells of several immunoSEQ 96-well plates, and each plate was treated as a replicate. For sorted subsets, around 0.2 ug genomic DNA, equal to about 30,000 T cell genomes, was loaded into each replicate PCR. Purified libraries were measured with a Qubit 3.0 fluorometer, size-checked on a Bioanalyzer 2100, and measured again with the KAPA Library Quantification kit. Each immunoSEQ 96-well plate was sequenced on its own single-read 150-cycle Illumina NextSeq 550 flow cell. The source study handled its data this way. The immunoSEQ output contained only junctional sequences without quality scores, so filtering could not match that applied to full-length reads. To assign V/J genes and CDR3, sequences were annotated using PyIR, a Python wrapper for IgBLAST v1.9, with IMGT germline references. Reads were filtered out if the reads had weak V/J assignments (E-value above 1e-6), no CDR3, stop codons, out-of-frame junctions, or ambiguous translated residues. V3J clonotypes were defined as sequences sharing the same inferred V gene, J gene, and CDR3 amino acid sequence. The percentage overlap between two repertoires was calculated by dividing the number of shared unique clonotypes by the size of the smaller repertoire. Three approaches were used to assess repertoire richness: RTK rarefaction, the Chao1 estimator, and Recon v2.1 estimates of unobserved clonotypes. For all TCRbeta clonotypes obtained by the gDNA method from a few donors, generation probabilities were computed with OLGA. Entries here come from immuneACCESS through TCRdb and include only in-frame sequences with V and J called. Some clones fail to appear in such tables; in the studies checked, an unresolved V gene covers under half of the shortfall, and the cause of the remainder is unknown. That table supplies the V and J calls and clone size; D and trimming were determined from the DNA. The sample table records 1,100,000 or so clones; 75% to 85% of these occur just once. The leading ten clones occupy 0.52% of the sample.

This TCR was recovered from a man aged 18 to 30 in good health. Some clones in this sample may be carry-over from other donors' samples. Specimen: memory CD4+ T cells from PBMCs. Read against the paper, the sample's cell subset or site label means: CD45RA-negative fraction. The rearrangement combines TRBV11-3 with TRBJ1-1; no D segment can be confidently identified. The nucleotide sequence reads TGTGCCAGCAGCTTAAGAGGGAGCGACACTGAAGCTTTCTTT. Translated, it gives CASSLRGSDTEAFF.